The sequence of this TCR beta chain was determined in a study of glioma-infiltrating T cells. Findings and caveats of the study: Tissue-blood divergence was below expectation in non-neoplastic patients, above in gliomas.

TCR alpha and beta CDR3 regions were amplified from RNA using iRepertoire nested multiplex PCR. One-step reverse transcription and amplification started from around 100-400 ng of tissue mRNA or PBMC total RNA. TCRdb itself ran the multiplex PCR reads through MiXCR, one entry per CDR3 protein. The sample includes roughly 120,000 distinct CDR3 sequences, around a quarter seen only once; the top ten take about a third. V dropped 5 bases and J dropped 10; count of bases not matched to a gene: 13. Germline V gene lookup returns CDR1 MNHEY and CDR2 SMNVEV (reference sequence). CDR3 length: 15 residues. Details on this clonotype: Its target is not known.

The TCR was taken from a human donor with low-grade glioma or glioblastoma, undergoing nonglioma brain surgery, or in good health (not recorded which). The chain carries TRBV27 and TRBJ2-1; TRBD1 aligns across 8 bases. The sample consisted of glioma tissue, nonneoplastic brain tissue, or PBMCs (not recorded which). The CDR3 DNA reads TGTGCCAGCAGTAACCGGGACAGGCTCGTTAGCGAGCAGTTCTTC. Its protein product is CASSNRDRLVSEQFF.